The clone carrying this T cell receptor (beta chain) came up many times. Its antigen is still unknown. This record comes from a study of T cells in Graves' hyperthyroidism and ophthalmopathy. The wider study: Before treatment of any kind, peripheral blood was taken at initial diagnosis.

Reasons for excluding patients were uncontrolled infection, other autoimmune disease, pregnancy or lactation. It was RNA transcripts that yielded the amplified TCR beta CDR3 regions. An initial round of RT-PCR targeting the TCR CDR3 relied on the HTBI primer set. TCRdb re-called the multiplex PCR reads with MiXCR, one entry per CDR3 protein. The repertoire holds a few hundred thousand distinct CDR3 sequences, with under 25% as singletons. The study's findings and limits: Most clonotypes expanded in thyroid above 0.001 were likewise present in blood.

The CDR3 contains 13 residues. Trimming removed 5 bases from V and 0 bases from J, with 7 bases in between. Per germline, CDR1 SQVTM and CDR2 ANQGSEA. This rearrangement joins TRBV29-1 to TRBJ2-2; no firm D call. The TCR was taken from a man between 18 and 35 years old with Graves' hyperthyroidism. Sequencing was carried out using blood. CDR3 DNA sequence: TGCAGCGTTTACGGACCGAACACCGGGGAGCTGTTTTTT. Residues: CSVYGPNTGELFF.